This is a list of T cell receptor beta chains from one sample in a study of T-cell memory formation after mild COVID-19. TCRdb re-analysed the 5' RACE reads in MiXCR, keeping a single row per CDR3 protein. Of about 290,000 distinct CDR3 sequences listed, more than 15% were seen once; the top ten hold roughly a fifth. Source material: PBMCs or a T cell subset sorted from them (not recorded which). The source of these receptors is a man younger than 30 who had mild COVID-19 (a few samples of this study predate the infection). Cell type and time point are not known. CDR3s leave out the opening cysteine and the closing phenylalanine or tryptophan. D genes are given only for firm matches.

J | V | D | CDR3
TRBJ2-6 | TRBV4-3 | TRBD1 | ASSLTGLSGANVLT
TRBJ2-3 | TRBV6-5 | NA | ASRGGPTDTQY
TRBJ2-5 | TRBV30 | TRBD1 | AWSKAGTGTLRY
TRBJ2-5 | TRBV7-9 | NA | ASSRGGLETQY
TRBJ2-1 | TRBV6-1 | NA | ASRRVANEQF
TRBJ2-1 | TRBV6-6 | TRBD2 | ASRPGLMFEQF
TRBJ2-7 | TRBV11-1 | NA | ASSHFNEQY
TRBJ2-5 | TRBV7-8 | NA | ASSLVLRSSLETQY
TRBJ2-1 | TRBV7-6 | TRBD2 | ASSQGTSGSSYNEQF
TRBJ2-3 | TRBV7-6 | TRBD2 | ASKAGASTDTQY
TRBJ2-7 | TRBV7-6 | NA | ASRNTLAGGEQY
TRBJ1-1 | TRBV7-3 | TRBD1 | ASSSRQGSTEAF
TRBJ1-1 | TRBV14 | NA | ASSADRRTEAF
TRBJ2-7 | TRBV7-6 | TRBD2 | ASSLGLAEGYYEQY